Shown below are 13 T cell receptor beta chains from a single sample sequenced in a study of cytomegalovirus exposure and HLA in healthy donors. A multiplex PCR was run with 60 Vbeta primers and 13 Jbeta primers. The repertoire was sequenced with immunoSEQ multiplex PCR; TCRdb's copy has only in-frame clones and lacks some. Here the sample spans 250,000 to 350,000 clones, 80% being singletons. The source material was PBMCs. The receptors originated from a girl aged 2-10 years in good health and CMV-seronegative.

The V call is TRBV6-6, the J call TRBJ2-3; TRBD2 aligns across 8 bases. Germline CDR1 and CDR2: MNHNY and SVGAGI (reference sequence). The V gene end was trimmed by 10 bases and the J gene end by 2 bases; junction bases not matched to a gene: 8. This CDR3 region has 14 residues. CDR3 DNA sequence: TGTGCCATAAAGCGGGAGCCATACACAGATACGCAGTATTTT. It is translated as CAIKREPYTDTQYF.

The chain uses TRBV7-9 and TRBJ1-6, with 8 bases identical to TRBD1. Trimming cost V 6 bases and J 9 bases; bases outside gene matches: 7. This CDR3 has 14 amino acids. Germline values: CDR1 SEHNR, CDR2 FQNEAQ (reference sequence). The CDR3 DNA reads TGTGCCAGCAGGGCGACAGGGGCCGCTTCACCCCTCCACTTT. Translation: CASRATGAASPLHF.

The chain carries TRBV6-5 and TRBJ1-1; no clear D gene. Trimming took 0 bases from V and 1 from J, leaving 12 bases between them. The CDR3 spans 16 residues. From germline, CDR1 is MNHEY and CDR2 SVGAGI. CDR3 DNA: TGTGCCAGCAGTTACTCGAGCTTGGTTTGGAACACTGAAGCTTTCTTT. It translates to CASSYSSLVWNTEAFF.

The gene calls are TRBV4-1 and TRBJ2-7; 9 nucleotides align to TRBD1. With V trimmed by 1 base and J by 7 bases, 17 bases remained unmatched. The V gene's germline CDR1 is MGHRA and CDR2 YSYEKL. The CDR3 loop spans 18 amino acids. CDR3: CASSQASGTGLIIWEQYF. The DNA for the CDR3 is TGCGCCAGCAGCCAAGCCTCCGGGACAGGGCTAATCATTTGGGAGCAGTACTTC.

This chain joins TRBV28 and TRBJ2-7, with 8 bases identical to TRBD1. V shed 1 base, J shed 4 bases, and the junction held 6 bases outside the gene matches. Germline assignment: CDR1 MDHEN and CDR2 SYDVKM. The CDR3 sequence is 15 residues long. The CDR3 spells CASSLLSTGVYEQYF. DNA for the CDR3: TGTGCCAGCAGTTTATTATCGACAGGGGTTTACGAGCAGTACTTC.

The V and J genes are TRBV28 and TRBJ2-7; TRBD2 matches 8 bases. V lost 1 base and J lost 6; bases outside the gene matches: 8. Germline V gene data show CDR1 as MDHEN and CDR2 as SYDVKM. This CDR3 region has 15 residues. The DNA for the CDR3 is TGTGCCAGCAGTTTATTTGCGCGGGGGGCCCCCGAGCAGTACTTC. Translating it yields CASSLFARGAPEQYF.

This clone has a single count. The chain recombines TRBV19 with TRBJ1-5; 8 nucleotides agree with TRBD1. Germline CDR1 and CDR2: LNHDA and SQIVND (reference sequence). The CDR3 spans 16 residues. The V gene end was trimmed by 3 bases and the J gene end by 5 bases; junction bases not matched to a gene: 9. CDR3 DNA: TGTGCCAGTAGTATTCCCGGACAGGGCTCTCATCAGCCCCAGCATTTT. Its protein is CASSIPGQGSHQPQHF.

This clone came up once. The chain is built from TRBV9 and TRBJ2-3, with 15 bases that match TRBD2. V lost 1 base, J lost 2 bases, and 5 bases stayed unmatched. The CDR3 runs to 18 residues. The germline V gene encodes CDR1 SGDLS and CDR2 YYNGEE. The CDR3 nucleotides are TGTGCCAGCAGCGTAATGGGACTAGCGGGAGGAGCCACAGATACGCAGTATTTT. This translates into CASSVMGLAGGATDTQYF.

V and J are TRBV27 and TRBJ2-2; TRBD2 agrees at 12 bases. CDR3 length: 19 amino acids. The ends lost 10 bases at V and 1 base at J; junction bases unmatched: 16. The V gene's germline CDR1 is MNHEY and CDR2 SMNVEV (reference sequence). CDR3 sequence: CATIASGRAPILNTGELFF. CDR3 nucleotides: TGTGCCACCATCGCTAGCGGGAGGGCCCCTATATTGAACACCGGGGAGCTGTTTTTT.

This CDR3 is CASSLPLAGVDEETQYF. CDR3 DNA sequence: TGTGCCAGCTCATTACCCTTAGCGGGGGTAGACGAAGAGACCCAGTACTTC. The chain combines TRBV18 with TRBJ2-5; 9 bases are shared with TRBD2. Germline assignment: CDR1 KGHSH and CDR2 LQKENI. V lost 5 bases, J lost 3 bases, and 13 bases stayed unmatched. The CDR3 sequence is 17 residues long.

The CDR3 coding sequence is TGTGCCAGCTCCAACGGTTACGAGCAGTACTTC. Protein product: CASSNGYEQYF. The rearrangement joins TRBV18 to TRBJ2-7, with unresolved D. The CDR3 spans 11 residues. Germline CDR1 KGHSH, CDR2 LQKENI. Trimming took 6 bases from V and 4 from J, leaving 7 bases between them.

This CDR3 is CASQSSTADTEAFF. The CDR3 nucleotides are TGTGCCAGCCAATCCTCGACAGCAGACACTGAAGCTTTCTTT. The chain has TRBV27 and TRBJ1-1; possibly TRBD1 for D (5 bases). Looked up from germline, CDR1 is MNHEY and CDR2 is SMNVEV (reference sequence). Trimming shortened V by 8 bases and J by 3 bases, and 16 bases separated the two germline ends. The CDR3 totals 14 residues.

The rearrangement uses TRBV27 and TRBJ2-1, with a tentative D call TRBD2 (5 bases). V gave up 6 bases and J gave up 1 base, with 13 bases separating them. In germline, CDR1 is MNHEY, CDR2 SMNVEV (reference sequence). This CDR3 contains 15 residues. The CDR3 region is CASRTLDSSYNEQFF. CDR3 in DNA: TGTGCCAGCAGAACCTTGGACTCGTCCTACAATGAGCAGTTCTTC.